The rows below give T cell receptor beta chains drawn from one sample of a study of T cells in localized non-small cell lung cancer. Some clones are missing from TCRdb's copy, which holds only in-frame ones; the method was immunoSEQ multiplex PCR. The table has fewer than 30,000 clones, about 92% seen once. Sequenced material: peripheral blood, taken before any cancer treatment. These receptors originate from a woman aged 35 to 75 with stage I lung adenocarcinoma. Both conserved end residues are part of each CDR3. The D gene is left open where the match is weak. Not all rows give a size; the values are once, few, many and, for expanded clones, a class.

v_call	d_call	clone_size	j_call	cdr3_nt	cdr3_aa
TRBV6-5	TRBD1	-	TRBJ1-2	TGTGCCAGCAGTTACCTTACCGGGACAGCAAACTATGGCTACACCTTC	CASSYLTGTANYGYTF
TRBV15	-	-	TRBJ1-5	TGTGCCACCAGCCGACTAGGGAACAGCCAAAATCAGCCCCAGCATTTT	CATSRLGNSQNQPQHF
TRBV21-1	-	-	TRBJ1-1	TGTGCCAGCACCCCGAACGACTTAGACACTGAAGCTTTCTTT	CASTPNDLDTEAFF
TRBV9	-	once	TRBJ1-4	TGTGCCAGCAGCGCAGACACAGGGACTGACGGGAGAGAAAAACTGTTTTTT	CASSADTGTDGREKLFF
TRBV6-1	TRBD2	-	TRBJ2-1	TGTGCCAGCAGTGAAGAAGCGGGGGGGCCCAATGAGCAGTTCTTC	CASSEEAGGPNEQFF
TRBV15	-	-	TRBJ2-6	TGTGCCACCATGGAGAGCTCCTCTGGGGCCAACGTCCTGACTTTC	CATMESSSGANVLTF
TRBV29-1	-	-	TRBJ2-3	TGCAGCGTTGGGGGGGCCTTAGGGGAAGATACGCAGTATTTT	CSVGGALGEDTQYF
TRBV6-5	-	once	TRBJ1-4	TGTGCCAGCAGTTACTCGCCGGGGGAAAAACTGTTTTTT	CASSYSPGEKLFF
TRBV6-5	-	-	TRBJ1-1	TGTGCCAGCAGTTACGGGGACTTAATGAACACTGAAGCTTTCTTT	CASSYGDLMNTEAFF
TRBV11-2	-	-	TRBJ1-2	TGTGCCAGCAGCTTTACTTCGTCGGGCAAGGGGACGAACTATGGCTACACCTTC	CASSFTSSGKGTNYGYTF
TRBV5-6	-	-	TRBJ2-5	TGTGCCAGCAGCTGGATAGGAGCAGCCGGCCAAGAGACCCAGTACTTC	CASSWIGAAGQETQYF
TRBV5-1	-	-	TRBJ1-2	TGCGCCAGCAGCTTGGACGGACGCTATGGCTACACCTTC	CASSLDGRYGYTF
TRBV27	-	-	TRBJ1-5	TGTGCCAGCAGTTCCCTTGGGGGGAATCAGCCCCAGCATTTT	CASSSLGGNQPQHF
TRBV7-2	TRBD2	once	TRBJ2-1	TGTGCCAGCAGCTTAAAAGCGGGAACCCGTTACAATGAGCAGTTCTTC	CASSLKAGTRYNEQFF
TRBV7-7	-	-	TRBJ2-2	TGTGCCAGCAGCCCCAGTCCTTCAATTAACACCGGGGAGCTGTTTTTT	CASSPSPSINTGELFF
TRBV5-1	TRBD1	-	TRBJ2-2	TGCGCCAGCAGCTTGGGGACAGGGGGCACGATGAGCACCGGGGAGCTGTTTTTT	CASSLGTGGTMSTGELFF
TRBV19	TRBD1	-	TRBJ2-5	TGTGCCAGTACGGGAGGACAGGGGGCTGGAGAGACCCAGTACTTC	CASTGGQGAGETQYF